Each of the 28 T cell receptor beta chains below was sequenced from the same sample in a study of cytomegalovirus exposure and HLA in healthy donors (dated by TCRdb to about 2017). Receptors were amplified or captured by the immunoSEQ multiplex PCR assay. For the multiplex PCR, a mixture combining 60 forward primers for TCR Vbeta segments and 13 reverse primers for TCR Jbeta segments was used. In its TCRdb copy, this immuneACCESS table keeps in-frame sequences only and misses some clones. Where compared with another copy, unresolved V genes explain less than half of these, and the others have no known cause. Across this sample there are some 70,000 clones, with 60% to 80% seen only once. The ten largest clones represent roughly 5% of the sample. Material for sequencing was PBMCs. Receptors originate from a male donor in good health and CMV-seropositive.

This chain joins TRBV5-1 and TRBJ2-7; possibly TRBD1 for D (5 bases). The CDR3 has 14 amino acids. Between the trimmed V and J ends, which lost 2 bases and 2 bases, there was a span of 11 bases. Germline CDR1 reads SGHRS; CDR2 reads YFSETQ. CDR3 protein: CASSFLRDTYEQYF. The CDR3 region has the DNA TGCGCCAGCAGCTTTCTCAGGGATACCTACGAGCAGTACTTC.

This rearrangement joins TRBV5-6 to TRBJ2-1; perhaps TRBD1 as D (7 bases). CDR3 length: 15 residues. Germline lookup yields CDR1 SGHDT and CDR2 YYEEEE. The V and J ends lost 2 bases and 9 bases respectively, with 18 bases between them. This chain's CDR3 is CASSFLQGRNPEQFF. The CDR3 DNA reads TGTGCCAGCAGCTTCCTACAGGGGAGGAACCCTGAGCAGTTCTTC.

The chain links TRBV11-2 to TRBJ2-7, with TRBD2 matching 10 bases. V shed 5 bases, J shed 0 bases, and the junction held 4 bases outside the gene matches. Germline-derived CDR1 and CDR2 are SGHAT and FQNNGV. The CDR3 runs to 15 residues. The CDR3 DNA sequence: TGTGCCAGCAGCCCGAGCGGGGGGGCCTCCTACGAGCAGTACTTC. Protein product: CASSPSGGASYEQYF.

V gene TRBV20-1 combines with J gene TRBJ2-5; D not resolved. In germline, CDR1 is DFQATT, CDR2 SNEGSKA (reference sequence). This CDR3 spans 10 amino acids. V gave up 7 bases and J gave up 5 bases, with 8 bases separating them. CDR3 sequence reads: CSVVAETQYF. The CDR3 DNA sequence: TGCAGTGTGGTTGCGGAGACCCAGTACTTC.

This clone was counted only a few times. The gene calls are TRBV5-1 and TRBJ2-7; possibly TRBD1 for D (6 bases). This CDR3 has 15 amino acids. In germline, CDR1 is SGHRS, CDR2 YFSETQ. Trimming cost V 3 bases and J 4 bases, with 17 bases left between them. CDR3 sequence (DNA): TGCGCCAGCAGCTGGTACCCCGGGACAAATTACGAGCAGTACTTC. Amino acid sequence: CASSWYPGTNYEQYF.

This clone has a handful of counts. The chain carries TRBV10-3 and TRBJ1-3; a weak D match, TRBD1 (5 bases). The V and J ends lost 0 bases and 0 bases respectively, with 6 bases between them. The CDR3 sequence is 15 residues long. Germline CDR1 is ENHRY and CDR2 is SYGVKD. The CDR3 reads CAISESGASGNTIYF. The CDR3 coding sequence is TGTGCCATCAGTGAGTCAGGGGCCTCTGGAAACACCATATATTTT.

The chain has TRBV5-4 and TRBJ2-7; 8 bases fit TRBD2. V trimming: 4 bases; J trimming: 6 bases; junction bases outside the gene matches: 9. The CDR3 loop spans 14 amino acids. The germline gives CDR1 SGHNT, CDR2 YYREEE (reference sequence). The CDR3 is CASSPTGGSGEQYF. The CDR3, as DNA: TGTGCCAGCAGCCCGACGGGAGGGTCGGGCGAGCAGTACTTC. Drawing the rest from reference TRBV5-4 and TRBJ2-7, the complete variable domain is ETGVTQSPTHLIKTRGQQVTLRCSSQSGHNTVSWYQQALGQGPQFIFQYYREEENGRGNFPPRFSGLQFPNYSSELNVNALELDDSALYLCASSPTGGSGEQYFGPGTRLTVT.

V and J are TRBV7-2 and TRBJ2-3; TRBD1 aligns across 8 bases. The ends lost 1 base at V and 4 bases at J; junction bases unmatched: 7. The V gene's germline CDR1 is SGHTA and CDR2 FQGNSA. The length of the CDR3 is 16 residues. CDR3 nucleotide sequence: TGTGCCAGCAGCTTAGTTGGGACAGGCAAGGCAGATACGCAGTATTTT. This codes for CASSLVGTGKADTQYF. The variable domain in full, completed from reference TRBV7-2 and TRBJ2-3, reads GAGVSQSPSNKVTEKGKDVELRCDPISGHTALYWYRQSLGQGLEFLIYFQGNSAPDKSGLPSDRFSAERTGGSVSTLTIQRTQQEDSAVYLCASSLVGTGKADTQYFGPGTRLTVL.

The rearrangement uses TRBV4-3 and TRBJ2-5; tentatively, D is TRBD2 (7 bases). The CDR3 is 16 amino acids. With 4 bases removed from V and 5 bases from J, the gap between germline ends came to 20 bases. The germline CDR1 and CDR2 sequences are LGHNA and YSLEER. The CDR3 here is CASSPRGPGEGETQYF. The CDR3 coding sequence is TGCGCCAGCAGCCCCCGGGGACCAGGGGAGGGTGAGACCCAGTACTTC.

This clone showed up just a few times. V is TRBV5-4 and J is TRBJ2-3; D not certain. The germline V and J ends were trimmed by 1 base and 0 bases, with 3 bases remaining between them. The CDR3 is 13 residues long. Germline assignment: CDR1 SGHNT and CDR2 YYREEE (reference sequence). As DNA, the CDR3 is TGTGCCAGCAGCTTGTCGAGCACAGATACGCAGTATTTT. It translates to CASSLSSTDTQYF. The full variable domain, its missing parts supplied by reference TRBV5-4 and TRBJ2-3, is ETGVTQSPTHLIKTRGQQVTLRCSSQSGHNTVSWYQQALGQGPQFIFQYYREEENGRGNFPPRFSGLQFPNYSSELNVNALELDDSALYLCASSLSSTDTQYFGPGTRLTVL.

The chain has TRBV10-1 and TRBJ1-5, with TRBD1 identical over 8 bases. Germline V lookup: CDR1 WNHNN, CDR2 SYGVQD (reference sequence). The ends lost 7 bases at V and 4 bases at J; junction bases unmatched: 9. This CDR3 is 15 amino acids long. The CDR3 DNA sequence: TGCGCCAGCAAGGTATCGGGACAGGATAATCAGCCCCAGCATTTT. This gives the protein CASKVSGQDNQPQHF.

This clone was counted once. The CDR3, as DNA: TGTGCCTGGGCCCCTCCCCTAGGAGAGCAGTACTTC. Translation: CAWAPPLGEQYF. The chain employs TRBV30 and TRBJ2-7, with unresolved D. The V gene's germline CDR1 is GTSNPN and CDR2 SVGIG (reference sequence). CDR3 length: 12 amino acids. Trimming removed 5 bases from V and 7 bases from J, with 15 bases in between.

This sequence joins TRBV6-5 and TRBJ1-2; no definite D call. The CDR3 extends over 13 amino acids. V was pared by 6 bases and J by 4 bases, with 12 bases between. Germline V lookup: CDR1 MNHEY, CDR2 SVGAGI. CDR3 sequence reads: CASSTPPGYGYTF. Here the CDR3 DNA reads TGTGCCAGCAGCACCCCGCCGGGCTATGGCTACACCTTC.

This chain links TRBV14 with TRBJ2-1, with TRBD2 identical over 9 bases. The CDR3 runs to 13 residues. Looked up from germline, CDR1 is SGHDN and CDR2 is FVKESK. Germline trimming cut 0 bases from V and 15 bases from J; bases unmatched to any gene: 6. The CDR3: CASSQDSLAGRFF. The CDR3 DNA sequence: TGTGCCAGCAGCCAAGATTCCCTAGCGGGGAGGTTCTTC.

The chain uses TRBV28 and TRBJ2-7; 8 nucleotides match TRBD1. V dropped 6 bases and J dropped 3; count of bases not matched to a gene: 7. The length of the CDR3 is 14 residues. Germline V lookup: CDR1 MDHEN, CDR2 SYDVKM. In DNA form, the CDR3 reads TGTGCCAGCAGCCGAGGGACAGGACTCTACGAGCAGTACTTC. Its translation is CASSRGTGLYEQYF.

The rearrangement uses TRBV9 and TRBJ2-7; D is possibly TRBD2 (5 bases). The V gene's germline CDR1 is SGDLS and CDR2 YYNGEE. The CDR3 runs to 14 residues. With 0 bases removed from V and 1 base from J, the gap between germline ends came to 8 bases. CDR3 in amino acids: CASSVGGESYEQYF. The CDR3 DNA reads TGTGCCAGCAGCGTAGGGGGAGAGTCCTACGAGCAGTACTTC.

The chain recombines TRBV6-5 with TRBJ1-1; D may be TRBD1 (5 bases). The germline CDR1 and CDR2 sequences are MNHEY and SVGAGI. The germline V and J ends were trimmed by 0 bases and 3 bases, with 14 bases remaining between them. The CDR3 consists of 16 residues. CDR3 sequence (DNA): TGTGCCAGCAGTTACTCGAGGTGGGGGGGGGACACTGAAGCTTTCTTT. As protein: CASSYSRWGGDTEAFF.

This chain links TRBV4-3 with TRBJ2-5; 8 bases align to TRBD2. The DNA end is more similar to TRBJ2-7, so the J call may be wrong. The CDR3 is 16 residues long. Germline-derived CDR1 and CDR2 are LGHNA and YSLEER. CDR3 amino acids: CASSPSGGMQVYEQYF. DNA of the CDR3: TGCGCCAGCAGCCCTTCGGGGGGGATGCAAGTCTACGAGCAGTACTTC.

This chain uses TRBV5-4 with TRBJ1-1; possible D gene TRBD1, 5 bases. Germline V lookup: CDR1 SGHNT, CDR2 YYREEE (reference sequence). CDR3 length equals 12 residues. Trimming cost V 6 bases and J 3 bases, with 9 bases left between them. CDR3 loop: CASTAGYTEAFF. The CDR3 DNA is TGTGCCAGCACCGCAGGGTACACTGAAGCTTTCTTT. The full variable domain, its missing parts supplied by reference TRBV5-4 and TRBJ1-1, is ETGVTQSPTHLIKTRGQQVTLRCSSQSGHNTVSWYQQALGQGPQFIFQYYREEENGRGNFPPRFSGLQFPNYSSELNVNALELDDSALYLCASTAGYTEAFFGQGTRLTVV.

In this sample, this clone turned up a few times. This chain joins TRBV5-4 and TRBJ2-3, with 10 bases lining up with TRBD1. The CDR3 length is 16 residues. The V segment lost 1 base and the J segment 2 bases; nucleotides outside the gene matches: 4. CDR1 and CDR2 (germline): SGHNT, YYREEE (reference sequence). The CDR3 region is CASSLLGTGDTDTQYF. CDR3 coding DNA: TGTGCCAGCAGCTTGCTAGGGACAGGGGACACAGATACGCAGTATTTT.

The table lists this clone with a count of one. V is TRBV4-2 and J is TRBJ2-1; 10 nucleotides agree with TRBD2. CDR3 length: 15 amino acids. Looked up from germline, CDR1 is LGHNA and CDR2 is YNFKEQ. J gave up 2 bases and V 7 bases, and 5 bases lay outside the gene matches. CDR3 in DNA: TGTGCCAGCACCCGGGGGACTAGCGCCTACAATGAGCAGTTCTTC. Protein: CASTRGTSAYNEQFF.

The chain has TRBV5-5 and TRBJ1-1; 8 nucleotides line up with TRBD1. Germline V CDR1 and CDR2: SGHKS, YYEKEE (reference sequence). The V gene end was trimmed by 2 bases and the J gene end by 6 bases; junction bases not matched to a gene: 9. The CDR3 runs 15 residues. The CDR3 loop is CASSLGQGADPEAFF. CDR3 DNA sequence: TGTGCCAGCAGCTTAGGCCAGGGGGCCGACCCTGAAGCTTTCTTT.

This clone was recorded only once. The genes are TRBV5-1 and TRBJ2-6; 10 bases match TRBD1. Germline lookup yields CDR1 SGHRS and CDR2 YFSETQ. This CDR3 comprises 19 residues. Unmatched junction bases numbered 10, after V lost 0 bases and J lost 4 bases. As DNA, the CDR3 is TGCGCCAGCAGCTTGGCCCCAGCCGGGACAGGGGCGGGGGCCAACGTCCTGACTTTC. This encodes CASSLAPAGTGAGANVLTF.

In DNA, the CDR3 is TGTGCCAGCAGCAAAGAGGGCAGGGTGTCTAACTATGGCTACACCTTC. Its protein is CASSKEGRVSNYGYTF. The chain links TRBV21-1 to TRBJ1-2; the table's D call, TRBD1, has no DNA check behind it. TRBV21-1 is a pseudogene. CDR3 length: 16 residues.

The CDR3: CASSQGGGQSPSYNEQFF. CDR3 bases: TGTGCCAGCAGCCAAGGGGGGGGTCAGTCCCCCTCCTACAATGAGCAGTTCTTC. The chain links TRBV14 to TRBJ2-1, with TRBD2 identical over 7 bases. J lost 0 bases, V lost 1 base, and 9 bases had no gene match. The CDR3 sequence is 18 residues long. Per germline, CDR1 SGHDN and CDR2 FVKESK.

The CDR3 is CASSPEGGRGSRYGYTF. DNA of the CDR3: TGCGCCAGCAGCCCTGAAGGAGGTAGGGGGTCTCGATATGGCTACACCTTC. The chain recombines TRBV4-3 with TRBJ1-2; D is possibly TRBD1 (6 bases). The V gene's germline CDR1 is LGHNA and CDR2 YSLEER. CDR3 size: 17 residues. The germline V and J ends were trimmed by 4 bases and 5 bases, with 23 bases remaining between them.

This sequence joins TRBV5-1 and TRBJ2-5; TRBD2 matches at 7 bases. The junction had 12 bases not matched to a gene; V was cut back by 4 bases and J by 3 bases. Germline lookup yields CDR1 SGHRS and CDR2 YFSETQ. The CDR3 consists of 16 residues. The chain's CDR3 is CASSQPWASGEETQYF. The CDR3 DNA reads TGCGCCAGCAGCCAGCCCTGGGCTAGCGGAGAAGAGACCCAGTACTTC.

The chain uses TRBV2 and TRBJ1-5; D is undetermined. The CDR3 has 14 residues. Germline lookup yields CDR1 SNHLY and CDR2 FYNNEI. Between the trimmed V and J ends, which lost 6 bases and 0 bases, there was a span of 9 bases. In DNA form, the CDR3 reads TGTGCCAGCAGGCGGCAGCCTAGCAATCAGCCCCAGCATTTT. It is translated as CASRRQPSNQPQHF.